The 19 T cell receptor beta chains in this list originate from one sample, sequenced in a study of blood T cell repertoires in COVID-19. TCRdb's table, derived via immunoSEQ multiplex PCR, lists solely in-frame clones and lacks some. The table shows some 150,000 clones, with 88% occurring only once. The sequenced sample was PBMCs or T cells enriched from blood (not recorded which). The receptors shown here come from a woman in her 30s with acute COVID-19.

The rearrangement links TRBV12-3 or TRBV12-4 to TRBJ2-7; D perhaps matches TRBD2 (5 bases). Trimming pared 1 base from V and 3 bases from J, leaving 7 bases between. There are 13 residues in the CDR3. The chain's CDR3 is CASSLGTGYEQYF. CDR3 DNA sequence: TGTGCCAGCAGTTTAGGGACTGGCTACGAGCAGTACTTC.

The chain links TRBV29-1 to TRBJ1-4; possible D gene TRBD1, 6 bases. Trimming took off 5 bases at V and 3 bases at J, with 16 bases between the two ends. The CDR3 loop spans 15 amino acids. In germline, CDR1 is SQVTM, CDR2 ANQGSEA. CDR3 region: CSVKWIQGANEKLFF. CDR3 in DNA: TGCAGCGTTAAGTGGATACAGGGTGCTAATGAAAAACTGTTTTTT.

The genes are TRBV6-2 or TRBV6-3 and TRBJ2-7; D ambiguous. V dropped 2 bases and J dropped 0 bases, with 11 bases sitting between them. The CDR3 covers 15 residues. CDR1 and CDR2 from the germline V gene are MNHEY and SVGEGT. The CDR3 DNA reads TGTGCCAGCAGTTACGAATACGCTAGCTCCTACGAGCAGTACTTC. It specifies CASSYEYASSYEQYF.

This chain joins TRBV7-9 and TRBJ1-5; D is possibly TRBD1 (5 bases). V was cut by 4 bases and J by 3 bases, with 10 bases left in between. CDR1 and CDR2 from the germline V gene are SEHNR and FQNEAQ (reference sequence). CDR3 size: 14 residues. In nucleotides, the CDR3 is TGTGCCAGCAGCTCCGACAGTACCAATCAGCCCCAGCATTTT. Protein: CASSSDSTNQPQHF.

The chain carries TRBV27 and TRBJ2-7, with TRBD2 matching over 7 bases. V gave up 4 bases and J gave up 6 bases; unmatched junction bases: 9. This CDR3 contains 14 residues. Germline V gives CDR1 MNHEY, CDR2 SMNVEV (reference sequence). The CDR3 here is CASSWGGRGFEQYF. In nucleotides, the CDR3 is TGTGCCAGCAGTTGGGGCGGGAGAGGGTTCGAGCAGTACTTC.

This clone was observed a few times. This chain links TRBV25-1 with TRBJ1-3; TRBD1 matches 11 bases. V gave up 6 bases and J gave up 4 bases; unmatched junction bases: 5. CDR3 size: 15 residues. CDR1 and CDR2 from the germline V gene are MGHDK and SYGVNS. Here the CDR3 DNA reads TGTGCCAGCAGCGGGACAGGGGGAGCGGGAAACACCATATATTTT. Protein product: CASSGTGGAGNTIYF.

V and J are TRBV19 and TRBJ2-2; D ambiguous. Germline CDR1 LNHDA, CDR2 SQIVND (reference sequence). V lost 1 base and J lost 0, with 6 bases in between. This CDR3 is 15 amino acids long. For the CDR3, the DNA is TGTGCCAGTAGTATAGTCTTTACGAACACCGGGGAGCTGTTTTTT. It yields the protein CASSIVFTNTGELFF.

CDR3 residues: CASSGRTVSYNEQFF. The CDR3 DNA sequence: TGTGCCAGCAGCGGAAGGACAGTCTCCTACAATGAGCAGTTCTTC. This rearrangement joins TRBV5-8 to TRBJ2-1; possible D gene TRBD1, 6 bases. The CDR3 sequence is 15 residues long. Germline CDR1 reads SGHTS; CDR2 reads YDEGEE. The V end was cut by 4 bases, the J end by 0 bases, with 11 bases between.

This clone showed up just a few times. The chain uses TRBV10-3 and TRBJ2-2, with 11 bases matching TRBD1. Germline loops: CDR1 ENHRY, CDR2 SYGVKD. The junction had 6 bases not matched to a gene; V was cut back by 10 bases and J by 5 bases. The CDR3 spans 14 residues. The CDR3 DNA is TGTGCCAACTCCGGGACAGGGGGGACCGGGGAGCTGTTTTTT. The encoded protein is CANSGTGGTGELFF.

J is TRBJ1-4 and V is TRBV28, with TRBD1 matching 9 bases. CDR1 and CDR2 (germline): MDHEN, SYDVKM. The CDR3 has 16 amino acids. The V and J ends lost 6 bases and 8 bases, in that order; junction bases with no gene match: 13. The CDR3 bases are TGTGCCAGCAGCTGGGGGTCACAGGGGGCGGAAGAAAAACTGTTTTTT. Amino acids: CASSWGSQGAEEKLFF.

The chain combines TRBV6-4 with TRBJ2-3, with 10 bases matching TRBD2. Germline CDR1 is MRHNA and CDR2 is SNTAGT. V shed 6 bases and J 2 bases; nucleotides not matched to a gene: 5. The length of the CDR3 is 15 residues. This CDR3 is CASRETSGSTDTQYF. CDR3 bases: TGTGCCAGCAGAGAGACTAGCGGGTCCACAGATACGCAGTATTTT.

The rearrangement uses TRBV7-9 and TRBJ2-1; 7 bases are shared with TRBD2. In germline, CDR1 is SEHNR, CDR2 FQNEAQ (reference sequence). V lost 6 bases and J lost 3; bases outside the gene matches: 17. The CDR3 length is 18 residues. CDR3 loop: CASRPPAGTSENYNEQFF. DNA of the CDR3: TGTGCCAGCAGACCTCCGGCAGGAACTAGCGAGAACTACAATGAGCAGTTCTTC.

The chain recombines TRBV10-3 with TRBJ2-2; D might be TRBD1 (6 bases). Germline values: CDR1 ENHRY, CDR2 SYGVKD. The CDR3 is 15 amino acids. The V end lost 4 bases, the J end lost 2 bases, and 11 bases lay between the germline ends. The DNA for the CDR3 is TGTGCCATCAGTGTAGGGACATTCAACACCGGGGAGCTGTTTTTT. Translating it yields CAISVGTFNTGELFF.

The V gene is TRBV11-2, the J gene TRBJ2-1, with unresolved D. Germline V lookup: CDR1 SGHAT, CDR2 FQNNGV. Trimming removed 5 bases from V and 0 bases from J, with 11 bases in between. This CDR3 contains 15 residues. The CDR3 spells CASSPAHSSYNEQFF. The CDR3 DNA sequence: TGTGCCAGCAGCCCCGCCCACAGCTCCTACAATGAGCAGTTCTTC.

The DNA for the CDR3 is TGTGCCAGCAGCCAAGGTTCGCGAGGAGAAAAACTGTTTTTT. Translated: CASSQGSRGEKLFF. The chain carries TRBV4-2 and TRBJ1-4, with D hard to call. The CDR3 is 14 residues long. The germline CDR1 and CDR2 sequences are LGHNA and YNFKEQ. The germline V and J ends were trimmed by 1 base and 8 bases, with 11 bases remaining between them.

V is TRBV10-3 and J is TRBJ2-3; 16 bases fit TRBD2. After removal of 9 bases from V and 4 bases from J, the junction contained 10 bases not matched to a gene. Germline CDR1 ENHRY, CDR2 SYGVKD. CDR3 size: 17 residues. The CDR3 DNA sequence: TGTGCCATTGGGACTAGCGGGAGGGCCGCTGCCTCAGATACGCAGTATTTT. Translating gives CAIGTSGRAAASDTQYF.

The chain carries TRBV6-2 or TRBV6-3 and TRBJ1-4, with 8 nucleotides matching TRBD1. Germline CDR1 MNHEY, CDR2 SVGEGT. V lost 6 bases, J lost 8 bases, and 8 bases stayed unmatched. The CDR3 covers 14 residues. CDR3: CASSARGLNEKLFF. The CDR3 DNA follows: TGTGCCAGCAGCGCCAGGGGGCTAAACGAAAAACTGTTTTTT.

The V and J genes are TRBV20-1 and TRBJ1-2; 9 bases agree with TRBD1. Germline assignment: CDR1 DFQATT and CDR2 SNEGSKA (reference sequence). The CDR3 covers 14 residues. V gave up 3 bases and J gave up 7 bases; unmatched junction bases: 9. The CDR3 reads CSASPGTGYAGYTF. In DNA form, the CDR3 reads TGCAGTGCTAGTCCCGGGACAGGGTATGCTGGCTACACCTTC.

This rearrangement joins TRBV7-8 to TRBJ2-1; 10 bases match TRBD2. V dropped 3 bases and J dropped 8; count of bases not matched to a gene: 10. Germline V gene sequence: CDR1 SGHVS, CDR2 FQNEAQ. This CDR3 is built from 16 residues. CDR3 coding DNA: TGTGCCAGCAGCTTCGTGACTAGCGGGCGCAGGTATGAGCAGTTCTTC. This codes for CASSFVTSGRRYEQFF.